Listed below are T cell receptor beta chains from one sample, sequenced in a study of radiotherapy plus CTLA-4 blockade in lung cancer. Profiled with immunoSEQ multiplex PCR; TCRdb holds only in-frame clones, not every one. This table holds about 120,000 clones, 78% found once. The sample here was peripheral blood, taken from a patient treated with radiotherapy plus ipilimumab. The source of these receptors is a human donor with non-small cell lung cancer who had a partial response to radiotherapy plus ipilimumab. Both conserved end residues are part of each CDR3.

CDR3: CASRSPFTDTQYF
J: TRBJ2-3
V: TRBV6-5

CDR3: CASSSILQGVNTEAFF
J: TRBJ1-1
V: TRBV5-5

CDR3: CASSVEGGTQYF
J: TRBJ2-5
V: TRBV9

CDR3: CAWRNRQGRNTGELFF
J: TRBJ2-2
V: TRBV30

CDR3: CASSFGTGSTDTQYF
J: TRBJ2-3
V: TRBV13

CDR3: CASRDLAGGLNEQFF
J: TRBJ2-1
V: TRBV27

CDR3: CASSLDGFKRDEKLFF
J: TRBJ1-4
V: TRBV27

CDR3: CASSLGPGSGKNNEQFF
J: TRBJ2-1
V: TRBV5-1

CDR3: CASSLERALSYNEQFF
J: TRBJ2-1
V: TRBV28

CDR3: CASSEFGGAGETQYF
J: TRBJ2-5
V: TRBV25-1

CDR3: CSVEFGTDTQYF
J: TRBJ2-3
V: TRBV29-1

CDR3: CASSVGLSRGHVNEKLFF
J: TRBJ1-4
V: TRBV6-4

CDR3: CASSTPSGVSNTIYF
J: TRBJ1-3
V: TRBV18

CDR3: CASSLKTSGRAGGELFF
J: TRBJ2-2
V: TRBV7-3

CDR3: CASSPTSGITKNIQYF
J: TRBJ2-4
V: TRBV2

CDR3: CAISESGILAEGSYEQYF
J: TRBJ2-7
V: TRBV10-3

CDR3: CASRETGFQEKLFF
J: TRBJ1-4
V: TRBV6-5

CDR3: CASSQEVVARNYGYTF
J: TRBJ1-2
V: TRBV4-1

CDR3: CASSFAGTSGRIRTDTQYF
J: TRBJ2-3
V: TRBV11-2

CDR3: CASSQSVLGGQPQHF
J: TRBJ1-5
V: TRBV16

CDR3: CASSLVLGALSGANVLTF
J: TRBJ2-6
V: TRBV5-8

CDR3: CASSLAQGPGELFF
J: TRBJ2-2
V: TRBV7-8

CDR3: CAIRETETNEQFF
J: TRBJ2-1
V: TRBV10-3

CDR3: CASSEGYYEQYF
J: NA
V: TRBV5-1

CDR3: CASILRQGYEQYF
J: TRBJ2-7
V: TRBV28

CDR3: CASSLADRGLNLNEQFF
J: TRBJ2-1
V: TRBV5-6

CDR3: CASSDGGSGTGELFF
J: TRBJ2-2
V: TRBV2

CDR3: CASSPPDRGTNTEAFF
J: TRBJ1-1
V: TRBV19

CDR3: CASSQGRGMGGLSSYNEQFF
J: TRBJ2-1
V: TRBV4-1

CDR3: CASSLWDNNQPQHF
J: TRBJ1-5
V: TRBV28

CDR3: CASSYVSDSGQFF
J: TRBJ2-1
V: TRBV6-6

CDR3: CASSPTTGPGANVLTF
J: TRBJ2-6
V: TRBV18

CDR3: CSGRGTSGNNEQFF
J: TRBJ2-1
V: TRBV29-1

CDR3: CASSPPGGGPGYTF
J: TRBJ1-2
V: TRBV5-1

CDR3: CASQGQGGEKLFF
J: TRBJ1-4
V: TRBV7-9

CDR3: CASSSRSIKTETPNQPQHF
J: TRBJ1-5
V: TRBV27

CDR3: CASSLRSSGANVLTF
J: TRBJ2-6
V: TRBV28

CDR3: CAISDKNTGPRGYTF
J: TRBJ1-2
V: TRBV6-1

CDR3: CASSPGARGLARDTQYF
J: TRBJ2-3
V: TRBV4-3

CDR3: CASSRTGTNYGYTF
J: TRBJ1-2
V: TRBV6-1

CDR3: CASSSPPAGLYEQYF
J: TRBJ2-7
V: TRBV10-1

CDR3: CASRGDSWNSALHF
J: TRBJ1-6
V: TRBV6-1

CDR3: CASGLGGLGSPLHF
J: TRBJ1-6
V: TRBV13

CDR3: CASIAGSSGNTIYF
J: TRBJ1-3
V: TRBV6-6

CDR3: CASSPPGGETQYF
J: TRBJ2-5
V: TRBV18

CDR3: CASTMADTQYF
J: TRBJ2-3
V: TRBV28

CDR3: CASSSSGAGDTGELFF
J: TRBJ2-2
V: TRBV7-9

CDR3: CASSPWAGSGANVLTF
J: TRBJ2-6
V: TRBV2

CDR3: CSVRDRTNYGYTF
J: TRBJ1-2
V: TRBV29-1

CDR3: CASRWDRGGGTQYF
J: TRBJ2-3
V: TRBV5-4